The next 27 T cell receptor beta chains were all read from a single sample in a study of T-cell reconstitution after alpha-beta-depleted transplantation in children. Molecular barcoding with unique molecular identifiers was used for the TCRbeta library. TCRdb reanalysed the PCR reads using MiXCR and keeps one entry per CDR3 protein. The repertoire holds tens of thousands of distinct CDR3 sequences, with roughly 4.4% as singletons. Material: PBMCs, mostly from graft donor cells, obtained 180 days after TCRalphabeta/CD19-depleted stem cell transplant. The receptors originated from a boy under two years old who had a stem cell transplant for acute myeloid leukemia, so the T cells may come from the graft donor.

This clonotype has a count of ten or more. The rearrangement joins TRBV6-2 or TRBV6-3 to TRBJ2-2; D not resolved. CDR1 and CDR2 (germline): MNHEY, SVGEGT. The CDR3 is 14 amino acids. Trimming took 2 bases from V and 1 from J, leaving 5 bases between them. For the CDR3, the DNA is TGTGCCAGCAGTTACCCAGAGAACACCGGGGAGCTGTTTTTT. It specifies CASSYPENTGELFF.

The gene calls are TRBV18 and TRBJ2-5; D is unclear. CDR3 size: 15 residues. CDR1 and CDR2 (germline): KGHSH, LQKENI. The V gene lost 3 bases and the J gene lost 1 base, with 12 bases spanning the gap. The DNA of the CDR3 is TGTGCCAGCTCACCGCAAAATCTCCCCCAAGAGACCCAGTACTTC. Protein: CASSPQNLPQETQYF.

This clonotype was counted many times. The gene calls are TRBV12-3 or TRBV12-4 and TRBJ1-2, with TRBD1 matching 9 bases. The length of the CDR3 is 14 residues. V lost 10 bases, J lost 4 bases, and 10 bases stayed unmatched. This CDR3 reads CATGTGTVVYGYTF. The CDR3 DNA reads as TGTGCCACCGGGACAGGGACAGTAGTCTATGGCTACACCTTC.

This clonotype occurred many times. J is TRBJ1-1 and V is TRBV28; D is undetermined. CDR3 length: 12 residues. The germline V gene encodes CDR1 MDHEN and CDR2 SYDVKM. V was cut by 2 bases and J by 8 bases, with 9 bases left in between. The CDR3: CASSLRAGEAFF. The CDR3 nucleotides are TGTGCCAGCAGTTTAAGGGCAGGAGAAGCTTTCTTT.

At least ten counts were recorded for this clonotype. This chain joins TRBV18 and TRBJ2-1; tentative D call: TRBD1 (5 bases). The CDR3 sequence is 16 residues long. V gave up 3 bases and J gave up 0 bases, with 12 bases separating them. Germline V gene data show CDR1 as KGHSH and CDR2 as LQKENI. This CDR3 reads CASSPYRLSSYNEQFF. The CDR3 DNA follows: TGTGCCAGCTCACCCTACAGGCTAAGCTCCTACAATGAGCAGTTCTTC.

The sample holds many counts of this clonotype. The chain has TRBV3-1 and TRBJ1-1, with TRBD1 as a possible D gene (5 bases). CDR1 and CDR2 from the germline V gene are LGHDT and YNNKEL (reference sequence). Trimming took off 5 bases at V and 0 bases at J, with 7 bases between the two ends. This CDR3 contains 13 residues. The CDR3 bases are TGTGCCAGCAGCTCAGGGCTGAACACTGAAGCTTTCTTT. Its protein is CASSSGLNTEAFF.

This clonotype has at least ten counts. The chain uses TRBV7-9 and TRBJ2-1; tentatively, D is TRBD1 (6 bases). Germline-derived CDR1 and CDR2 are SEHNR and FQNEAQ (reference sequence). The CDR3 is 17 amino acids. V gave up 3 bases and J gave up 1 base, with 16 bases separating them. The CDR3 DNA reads TGTGCCAGCAGCTTCGGAAAAGGGGGAGTATCCTACAATGAGCAGTTCTTC. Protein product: CASSFGKGGVSYNEQFF. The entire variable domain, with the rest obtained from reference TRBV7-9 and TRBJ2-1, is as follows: DTGVSQNPRHKITKRGQNVTFRCDPISEHNRLYWYRQTLGQGPEFLTYFQNEAQLEKSRLLSDRFSAERPKGSFSTLEIQRTEQGDSAMYLCASSFGKGGVSYNEQFFGPGTRLTVL.

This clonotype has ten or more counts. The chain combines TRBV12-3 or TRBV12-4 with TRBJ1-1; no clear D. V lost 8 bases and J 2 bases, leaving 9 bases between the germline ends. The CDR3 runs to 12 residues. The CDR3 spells CASSKKNTEAFF. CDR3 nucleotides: TGTGCCAGCTCCAAGAAAAACACTGAAGCTTTCTTT.

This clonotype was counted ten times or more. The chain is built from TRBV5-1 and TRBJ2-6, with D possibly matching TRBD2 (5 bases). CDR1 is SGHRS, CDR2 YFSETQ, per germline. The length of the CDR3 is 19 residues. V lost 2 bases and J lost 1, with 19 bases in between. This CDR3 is CASSFGLGWTNSGANVLTF. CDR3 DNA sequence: TGCGCCAGCAGCTTCGGACTGGGGTGGACGAATTCTGGGGCCAACGTCCTGACTTTC.

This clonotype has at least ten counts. The CDR3 spells CASSSLGGDNSPLHF. The CDR3 DNA reads TGTGCCAGCAGTTCCCTGGGTGGGGATAATTCACCCCTCCACTTT. The genes are TRBV12-3 or TRBV12-4 and TRBJ1-6, with D uncertain. V gave up 4 bases and J gave up 5 bases, with 12 bases separating them. The CDR3 length is 15 residues.

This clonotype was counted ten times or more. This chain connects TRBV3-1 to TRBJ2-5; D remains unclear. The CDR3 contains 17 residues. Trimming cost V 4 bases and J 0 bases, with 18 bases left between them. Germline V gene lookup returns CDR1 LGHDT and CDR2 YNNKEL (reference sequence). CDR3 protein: CASSPKGGNPYQETQYF. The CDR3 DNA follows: TGTGCCAGCAGCCCGAAGGGTGGGAACCCGTACCAAGAGACCCAGTACTTC.

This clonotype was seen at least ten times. The CDR3: CSATHRVSGNTIYF. Written as DNA, the CDR3 is TGCAGTGCTACACACAGGGTCTCTGGAAACACCATATATTTT. This chain uses TRBV20-1 with TRBJ1-3, with a tentative D call TRBD1 (6 bases). V dropped 4 bases and J dropped 0 bases, with 10 bases sitting between them. The CDR3 has 14 residues. The V gene's germline CDR1 is DFQATT and CDR2 SNEGSKA (reference sequence).

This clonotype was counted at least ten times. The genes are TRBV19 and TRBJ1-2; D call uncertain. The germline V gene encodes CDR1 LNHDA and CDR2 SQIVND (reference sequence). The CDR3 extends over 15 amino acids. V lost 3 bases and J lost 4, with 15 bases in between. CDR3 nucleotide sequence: TGTGCCAGTAGTATTATTCCGGGAGTGAGCTATGGCTACACCTTC. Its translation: CASSIIPGVSYGYTF.

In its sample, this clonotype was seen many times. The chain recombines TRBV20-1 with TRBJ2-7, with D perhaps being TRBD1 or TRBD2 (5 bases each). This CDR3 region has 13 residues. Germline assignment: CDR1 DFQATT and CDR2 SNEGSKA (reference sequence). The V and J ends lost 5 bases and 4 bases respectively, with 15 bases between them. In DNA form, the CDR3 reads TGCAGTGCTTCGGTCCCTGGGGGTTACGAGCAGTACGTC. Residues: CSASVPGGYEQYV.

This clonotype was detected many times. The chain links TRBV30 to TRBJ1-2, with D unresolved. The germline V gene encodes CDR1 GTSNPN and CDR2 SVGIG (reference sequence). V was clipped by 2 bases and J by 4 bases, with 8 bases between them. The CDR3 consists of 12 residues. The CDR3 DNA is TGTGCCTGGAGTCTTACCTCCTATGGCTACACCTTC. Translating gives CAWSLTSYGYTF. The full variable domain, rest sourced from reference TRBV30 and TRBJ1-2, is SQTIHQWPATLVQPVGSPLSLECTVEGTSNPNLYWYRQAAGRGLQLLFYSVGIGQISSEVPQNLSASRPQDRQFILSSKKLLLSDSGFYLCAWSLTSYGYTFGSGTRLTVV.

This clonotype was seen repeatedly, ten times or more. This chain's CDR3 is CASSLGRLAGGWDEQFF. CDR3 DNA: TGTGCCAGCAGCTTAGGTCGCTTAGCGGGGGGCTGGGATGAGCAGTTCTTC. J is TRBJ2-1 and V is TRBV11-3; 10 nucleotides agree with TRBD2. Germline CDR1 is SGHNT and CDR2 is YENEEA. V lost 1 base and J lost 8; bases outside the gene matches: 11. The CDR3 length is 17 residues. Full variable domain (rest looked up from reference TRBV11-3 and TRBJ2-1): EAGVVQSPRYKIIEKKQPVAFWCNPISGHNTLYWYLQNLGQGPELLIRYENEEAVDDSQLPKDRFSAERLKGVDSTLKIQPAELGDSAVYLCASSLGRLAGGWDEQFFGPGTRLTVL.

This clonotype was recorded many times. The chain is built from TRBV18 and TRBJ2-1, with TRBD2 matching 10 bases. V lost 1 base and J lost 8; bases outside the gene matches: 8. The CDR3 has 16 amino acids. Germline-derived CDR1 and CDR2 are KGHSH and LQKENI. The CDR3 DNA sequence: TGTGCCAGCTCACCACGAGCGGGGGGGCCCATCGATGAGCAGTTCTTC. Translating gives CASSPRAGGPIDEQFF.

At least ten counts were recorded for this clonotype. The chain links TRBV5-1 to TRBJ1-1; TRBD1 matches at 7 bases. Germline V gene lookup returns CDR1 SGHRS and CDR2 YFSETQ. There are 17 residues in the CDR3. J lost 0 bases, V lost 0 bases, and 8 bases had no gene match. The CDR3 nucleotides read TGCGCCAGCAGCTTGGCCCCCCTCGGACAGGTGAACACTGAAGCTTTCTTT. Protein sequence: CASSLAPLGQVNTEAFF.

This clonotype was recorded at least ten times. In nucleotides, the CDR3 is TGTGCCAGCCGGAGGGGGCAAAGGTACCAAGAGACCCAGTACTTC. Translated: CASRRGQRYQETQYF. The chain recombines TRBV7-9 with TRBJ2-5; a possible D gene is TRBD1 (7 bases). In germline, CDR1 is SEHNR, CDR2 FQNEAQ (reference sequence). Trimming removed 8 bases from V and 0 bases from J, with 16 bases in between. The CDR3 sequence is 15 residues long.

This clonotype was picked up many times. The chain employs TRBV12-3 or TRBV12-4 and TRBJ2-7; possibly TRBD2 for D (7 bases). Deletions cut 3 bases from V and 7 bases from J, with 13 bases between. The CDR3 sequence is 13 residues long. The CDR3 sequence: CASSFGGGGEQYV. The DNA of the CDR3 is TGTGCCAGCAGTTTTGGGGGAGGGGGTGAGCAGTACGTC.

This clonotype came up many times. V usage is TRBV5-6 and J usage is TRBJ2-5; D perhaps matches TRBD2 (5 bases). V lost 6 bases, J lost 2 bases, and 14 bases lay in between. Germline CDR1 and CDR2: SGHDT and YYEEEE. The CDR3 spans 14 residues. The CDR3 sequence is CASTFFGVQETQYF. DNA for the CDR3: TGTGCCAGCACCTTTTTCGGGGTTCAAGAGACCCAGTACTTC.

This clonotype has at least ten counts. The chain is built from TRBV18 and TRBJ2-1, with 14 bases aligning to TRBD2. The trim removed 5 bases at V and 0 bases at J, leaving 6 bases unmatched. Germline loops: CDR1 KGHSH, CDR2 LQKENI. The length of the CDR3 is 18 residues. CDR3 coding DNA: TGTGCCAGCTCAGACGGACTAGCGGGGGGACTCTCCTACAATGAGCAGTTCTTC. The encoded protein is CASSDGLAGGLSYNEQFF.

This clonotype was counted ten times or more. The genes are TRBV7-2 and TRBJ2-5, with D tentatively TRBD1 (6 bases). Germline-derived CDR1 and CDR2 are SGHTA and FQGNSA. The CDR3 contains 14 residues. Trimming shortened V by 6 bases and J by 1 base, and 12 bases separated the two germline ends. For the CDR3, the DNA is TGTGCCAGCAGACCGACAGGTACCCAAGAGACCCAGTACTTC. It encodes CASRPTGTQETQYF.

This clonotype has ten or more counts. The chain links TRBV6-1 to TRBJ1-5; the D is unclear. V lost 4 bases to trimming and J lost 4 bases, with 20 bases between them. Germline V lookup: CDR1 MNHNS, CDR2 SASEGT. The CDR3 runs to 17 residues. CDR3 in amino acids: CASSGRARVWGNQPQHF. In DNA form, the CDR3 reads TGTGCCAGCAGTGGCCGGGCGAGGGTCTGGGGTAATCAGCCCCAGCATTTT.

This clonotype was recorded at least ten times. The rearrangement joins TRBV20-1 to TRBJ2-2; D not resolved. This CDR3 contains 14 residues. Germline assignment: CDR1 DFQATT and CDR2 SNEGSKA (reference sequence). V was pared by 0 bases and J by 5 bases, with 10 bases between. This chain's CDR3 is CSARDRLVTGELFF. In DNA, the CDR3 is TGCAGTGCTAGAGATAGACTCGTAACCGGGGAGCTGTTTTTT.

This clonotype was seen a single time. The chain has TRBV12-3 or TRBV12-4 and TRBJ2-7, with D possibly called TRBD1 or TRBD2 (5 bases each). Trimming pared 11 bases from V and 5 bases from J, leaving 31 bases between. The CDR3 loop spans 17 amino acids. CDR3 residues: CAFSFLSTGTHSNEQYF. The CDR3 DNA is TGTGCCTTCAGTTTCCTCTCGACGGGGACCCATTCCAACGAGCAGTACTTC.

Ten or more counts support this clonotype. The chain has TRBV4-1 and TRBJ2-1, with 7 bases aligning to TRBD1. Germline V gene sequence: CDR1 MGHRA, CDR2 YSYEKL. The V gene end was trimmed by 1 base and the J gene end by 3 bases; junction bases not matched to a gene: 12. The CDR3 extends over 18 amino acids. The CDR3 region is CASSQGGPGTALYNEQFF. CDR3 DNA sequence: TGCGCCAGCAGCCAAGGCGGACCCGGGACAGCTCTCTACAATGAGCAGTTCTTC.